This record looks at one T cell receptor (beta chain) sequence and its context. Its antigen is currently not known. No much larger clonotype is one base removed from it; base qualities were not supplied. The data stem from a study of T cell repertoires in cytomegalovirus infection (dated by TCRdb to the late 2010s). Background on the whole study: The HLA type of each donor mattered for the analysis, because public TCR beta signatures pointed to carriage of CMV infection along with the matching HLA type.

What the authors observed across the whole study: In the ex vivo response, HLA-C-restricted CMV-specific TCR beta clonotypes were dominant, and in two of eight donors the single most frequent clonotype came from this HLA-C-restricted group. In both this cohort and an independent roughly 330-donor cohort, the cumulative frequency of public TCR beta family members distinguished carriers of CMV infection plus the relevant HLA type.

The sample was run on an Illumina HiSeq 1500. The public reads were reprocessed in TCRdb via fastp at Q25 and MiXCR, keeping in-frame beta chains. A single entry per CDR3 protein holds the most common genes and DNA from its merged rows. For this sample there are roughly 760,000 distinct CDR3 sequences; less than 40% appear just once. 2.8% of the sample is taken by the ten largest. The sample was PBMCs. The sequence was obtained from a human donor in good health (CMV status not recorded). Some clones in this sample may be carry-over from other donors' samples.

The CDR3 loop reads CATSSLLGTQYF. The DNA reads TGTGCCACCAGCAGTCTCTTGGGGACCCAGTACTTC. The V and J segments used are TRBV15 and TRBJ2-5; the D gene identity is not certain. Including cysteine and phenylalanine, the CDR3 has 12 amino acids. The DNA shown is the 36-base CDR3, in frame from base 1. The junction carries 9 bases between V and J, which are trimmed by 3 bases and 7 bases respectively. CDR1 and CDR2 are drawn from the germline V gene (reference sequence): LNHNV, YYDKDF. The full variable domain, with segments outside the CDR3 supplied by the reference TRBV15 and TRBJ2-5 proteins, appears as DAMVIQNPRYQVTQFGKPVTLSCSQTLNHNVMYWYQQKSSQAPKLLFHYYDKDFNNEADTPDNFQSRRPNTSFCFLDIRSPGLGDTAMYLCATSSLLGTQYFGPGTRLLVL.